The 18 T cell receptor beta chains below were found in one sample sequenced in a study of T-cell reconstitution after alpha-beta-depleted transplantation in children. Molecular barcoding with unique molecular identifiers was used for the TCRbeta library. From the PCR reads, TCRdb called clonotypes with MiXCR, one entry per CDR3 protein. This table has 500,000 to 600,000 distinct CDR3 sequences, 25% to 30% appearing once. Source: PBMCs, taken before TCRalphabeta/CD19-depleted stem cell transplant. These receptors all stem from a boy less than two years old with Wiskott-Aldrich syndrome, due to receive a stem cell transplant.

This sequence joins TRBV3-1 and TRBJ2-5; a possible D gene is TRBD1 (6 bases). The CDR3 sequence is 14 residues long. Per the germline V gene, CDR1 is LGHDT and CDR2 is YNNKEL (reference sequence). V was trimmed by 0 bases and J by 3 bases, leaving 8 bases between them. The CDR3 bases are TGTGCCAGCAGCCAAGACCGGACAGAAGAGACCCAGTACTTC. This encodes CASSQDRTEETQYF.

This clonotype occurred a few times. The limits of the CDR3 on the DNA are not certain, so only TCRdb's listed CDR3 is given. V usage is TRBV12-1 and J usage is TRBJ2-7; the D call of TRBD2 is as the table states it, not checked on the DNA. TRBV12-1 is a pseudogene segment. The CDR3 contains 14 residues when both ends are counted. CDR3: CASNVAGGAYEQYF.

The gene calls are TRBV5-1 and TRBJ2-1, with D possibly called TRBD1 or TRBD2 (5 bases each). The length of the CDR3 is 14 residues. Deletions cut 0 bases from V and 10 bases from J, with 14 bases between. Germline CDR1 and CDR2: SGHRS and YFSETQ. The CDR3 nucleotides read TGCGCCAGCAGCTTGGACGGGGCCTTCTGGGAGCAGTTCTTC. Protein: CASSLDGAFWEQFF.

J is TRBJ2-3 and V is TRBV11-1; 14 bases are shared with TRBD2. After removal of 5 bases from V and 4 bases from J, the junction contained 11 bases not matched to a gene. The CDR3 runs 18 residues. Germline V lookup: CDR1 SGHAT, CDR2 FQDESV (reference sequence). CDR3 in amino acids: CASSATSGRASYADTQYF. The CDR3 DNA is TGTGCCAGCAGCGCGACTAGCGGGAGGGCTAGTTACGCAGATACGCAGTATTTT.

The chain recombines TRBV12-3 or TRBV12-4 with TRBJ2-2, with 9 bases that match TRBD1. This CDR3 is 16 amino acids long. With V trimmed by 6 bases and J by 5 bases, 10 bases remained unmatched. DNA for the CDR3: TGTGCCAGCAGGCCCCCTCGAGGACAGGGGACCGGGGAGCTGTTTTTT. It yields the protein CASRPPRGQGTGELFF.

V is TRBV5-6 and J is TRBJ1-1; D call uncertain. V was trimmed by 1 base and J by 6 bases, leaving 7 bases between them. In germline, CDR1 is SGHDT, CDR2 YYEEEE. The CDR3 contains 12 residues. CDR3 region: CASSLFQAEAFF. The CDR3 DNA is TGTGCCAGCAGCTTGTTCCAGGCTGAAGCTTTCTTT.

The chain is built from TRBV11-2 and TRBJ2-2; 12 bases are shared with TRBD2. J gave up 6 bases and V 6 bases, and 8 bases lay outside the gene matches. Germline loops: CDR1 SGHAT, CDR2 FQNNGV. The CDR3 is 16 amino acids. This CDR3 is CASRPTSGSLPGELFF. CDR3 bases: TGTGCCAGCAGGCCGACTAGCGGGAGTCTCCCCGGGGAGCTGTTTTTT.

The chain is built from TRBV4-2 and TRBJ1-6; D gene unclear. Germline V gives CDR1 LGHNA, CDR2 YNFKEQ. V was trimmed by 3 bases and J by 10 bases, leaving 16 bases between them. This CDR3 is 15 amino acids long. The CDR3 region is CASSQPVASFSPLHF. CDR3 in DNA: TGTGCCAGCAGCCAGCCGGTGGCGAGCTTCTCACCCCTCCACTTT.

The table lists this clonotype with a few counts. The CDR3 DNA follows: TGTGCCAGCAGTGAAGCTAGAGGATATGGCTACACCTTC. Protein sequence: CASSEARGYGYTF. The genes are TRBV6-1 and TRBJ1-2; no clear D gene. The V and J ends lost 0 bases and 5 bases respectively, with 7 bases between them. The CDR3 is made up of 13 amino acids. The V gene's germline CDR1 is MNHNS and CDR2 SASEGT.

The genes are TRBV20-1 and TRBJ2-3; perhaps TRBD1 as D (6 bases). CDR3 length: 13 amino acids. The germline V gene encodes CDR1 DFQATT and CDR2 SNEGSKA (reference sequence). V was cut by 3 bases and J by 2 bases, with 9 bases left in between. CDR3 bases: TGCAGTGCTAGCCCAGGGGCCACAGATACGCAGTATTTT. This sequence encodes CSASPGATDTQYF.

This clonotype showed up just once. The chain recombines TRBV5-5 with TRBJ2-5; D is unclear. V was cut by 6 bases and J by 1 base, with 10 bases left in between. Looked up from germline, CDR1 is SGHKS and CDR2 is YYEKEE (reference sequence). The CDR3 spans 13 residues. DNA of the CDR3: TGTGCCAGCACCCTACTGGGCCAAGAGACCCAGTACTTC. This gives the protein CASTLLGQETQYF. The full variable domain, completed using reference TRBV5-5 and TRBJ2-5, is DAGVTQSPTHLIKTRGQQVTLRCSPISGHKSVSWYQQVLGQGPQFIFQYYEKEERGRGNFPDRFSARQFPNYSSELNVNALLLGDSALYLCASTLLGQETQYFGPGTRLLVL.

The J gene is TRBJ1-5, the V gene TRBV4-1; 7 bases are shared with TRBD1. Germline V CDR1 and CDR2: MGHRA, YSYEKL. The CDR3 runs to 17 residues. Trimming at V came to 1 base and at J to 4 bases, leaving 10 bases not matched to a gene. The CDR3 bases are TGCGCCAGCAGCCAAGGTGGCAGGGGGGCAGTAAATCAGCCCCAGCATTTT. It translates to CASSQGGRGAVNQPQHF.

There are a few counts of this clonotype. The rearrangement uses TRBV7-8 and TRBJ2-7; TRBD2 agrees at 8 bases. J gave up 2 bases and V 5 bases, and 23 bases lay outside the gene matches. The CDR3 contains 20 residues. The germline V gene encodes CDR1 SGHVS and CDR2 FQNEAQ. CDR3 sequence reads: CASSPTGGVDHPTETYEQYF. DNA of the CDR3: TGTGCCAGCAGCCCCACCGGGGGGGTGGACCACCCTACGGAAACCTACGAGCAGTACTTC.

This clonotype came up a few times. J is TRBJ2-7 and V is TRBV5-1; a possible D gene is TRBD2 (5 bases). The CDR3 contains 13 residues. V was pared by 4 bases and J by 7 bases, with 15 bases between. From germline, CDR1 is SGHRS and CDR2 YFSETQ. The CDR3 protein is CASSPLSGGEQYF. For the CDR3, the DNA is TGCGCCAGCAGCCCCCTATCCGGCGGGGAGCAGTACTTC.

The chain couples TRBV2 to TRBJ2-1; weak D call: TRBD1 (6 bases). Germline values: CDR1 SNHLY, CDR2 FYNNEI. The CDR3 contains 14 residues. V lost 7 bases and J lost 2, with 12 bases in between. The CDR3 region has the DNA TGTGCCAGCAACCCAACAGGGCCCTACAATGAGCAGTTCTTC. It codes for CASNPTGPYNEQFF.

The CDR3 DNA reads as TGCAGTGGTGGGAGGGCCTTCTACAATGAGCAGTTCTTC. This translates into CSGGRAFYNEQFF. The gene calls are TRBV20-1 and TRBJ2-1; 7 nucleotides agree with TRBD2. Germline CDR1 reads DFQATT; CDR2 reads SNEGSKA (reference sequence). V was clipped by 7 bases and J by 3 bases; unmatched bases: 6. The CDR3 has 13 residues.

On this clonotype itself: A much larger clone differs from this one at a single base, so this may be a read error. Without the conserved terminal phenylalanine or tryptophan, this CDR3 likely stems from a read error. J is TRBJ2-2 and V is TRBV5-1, with D hard to call. Trimming left V 2 bases short and J 5 bases short, with 7 bases between. Germline assignment: CDR1 SGHRS and CDR2 YFSETQ. This CDR3 contains 13 residues. DNA of the CDR3: TGCGCCAGCAGCTTAACTGGGACCGGGGAGCTGTTTTTA. It codes for CASSLTGTGELFL.

The CDR3 loop is CSGVGLVLETQYF. CDR3 sequence (DNA): TGCAGTGGGGTTGGGCTAGTGTTGGAGACCCAGTACTTC. J is TRBJ2-5 and V is TRBV20-1; D gene unclear. Germline V CDR1 and CDR2: DFQATT, SNEGSKA (reference sequence). CDR3 size: 13 residues. V gave up 7 bases and J gave up 5 bases, with 17 bases separating them.